The 20 T cell receptor beta chains in this list originate from one sample, sequenced in a study of control samples from healthy donors and cancer patients. Produced via immunoSEQ multiplex PCR; TCRdb's table is partial and in-frame only. The table has about 150,000 clones, roughly 94% seen once. The sample taken for sequencing was blood. These receptors were taken from a man in his forties or fifties in good health.

The chain recombines TRBV6-5 with TRBJ2-1; tentatively, D is TRBD1 (6 bases). The CDR3 is made up of 14 amino acids. In germline, CDR1 is MNHEY, CDR2 SVGAGI. V was shortened by 4 bases and J by 4 bases, with 11 bases between the two germline ends. The CDR3 bases are TGTGCCAGCAGTTTCGGACAGCTTTACAATGAGCAGTTCTTC. It specifies CASSFGQLYNEQFF.

The V call is TRBV4-1, the J call TRBJ1-4; D unresolved. Germline lookup yields CDR1 MGHRA and CDR2 YSYEKL. This CDR3 has 15 residues. Between the trimmed V and J ends, which lost 10 bases and 4 bases, there was a span of 19 bases. The CDR3 nucleotides are TGCGCCACCCAAGAACTGCTGACACGTAATGAAAAACTGTTTTTT. Amino acids: CATQELLTRNEKLFF.

This clone came up once. The CDR3 is CATSAAGQGNEVDGYTF. Here the CDR3 DNA reads TGTGCCACCAGTGCCGCCGGACAGGGGAATGAAGTGGATGGCTACACCTTC. The chain joins TRBV24-1 to TRBJ1-2; TRBD1 agrees at 9 bases. In germline, CDR1 is KGHDR, CDR2 SFDVKD. CDR3 size: 17 residues. V was clipped by 5 bases and J by 6 bases; unmatched bases: 15.

The V call is TRBV10-2, the J call TRBJ1-1; D may be TRBD1 (6 bases). Germline V gene lookup returns CDR1 WSHSY and CDR2 SAAADI. The CDR3 has 17 residues. V lost 0 bases and J 0 bases, leaving 14 bases between the germline ends. The CDR3 loop is CASSESWAGALNTEAFF. Written as DNA, the CDR3 is TGCGCCAGCAGTGAGTCTTGGGCAGGGGCTCTGAACACTGAAGCTTTCTTT.

This chain joins TRBV27 and TRBJ1-1; unclear D gene. V lost 5 bases, J lost 5 bases, and 12 bases lay in between. CDR3 length: 13 amino acids. Germline-derived CDR1 and CDR2 are MNHEY and SMNVEV (reference sequence). For the CDR3, the DNA is TGTGCCAGCAGTCCAAGGATTCAGACTGAAGCTTTCTTT. It codes for CASSPRIQTEAFF.

The rearrangement uses TRBV29-1 and TRBJ1-1; 8 nucleotides match TRBD1. Germline V gives CDR1 SQVTM, CDR2 ANQGSEA. The CDR3 contains 16 residues. Trimming took 4 bases from V and 0 from J; bases not matched to a gene: 10. The CDR3, as DNA: TGCAGCGTTGTAGGCCGGGACAGGCGAATGAACACTGAAGCTTTCTTT. This gives the protein CSVVGRDRRMNTEAFF. Using reference TRBV29-1 and TRBJ1-1 for the parts outside the CDR3, the full variable domain is SAVISQKPSRDICQRGTSLTIQCQVDSQVTMMFWYRQQPGQSLTLIATANQGSEATYESGFVIDKFPISRPNLTFSTLTVSNMSPEDSSIYLCSVVGRDRRMNTEAFFGQGTRLTVV.

The chain employs TRBV19 and TRBJ1-5, with D hard to call. The V end lost 4 bases, the J end lost 0 bases, and 7 bases lay between the germline ends. CDR1 and CDR2 (germline): LNHDA, SQIVND (reference sequence). The CDR3 contains 14 residues. The CDR3 nucleotides read TGTGCCAGTAGTACAGGCCTTAGCAATCAGCCCCAGCATTTT. This sequence encodes CASSTGLSNQPQHF.

Details on this clone: The same CDR3 also results from other DNA sequences found in this sample. The gene calls are TRBV4-1 and TRBJ1-2, with no clear D. Looked up from germline, CDR1 is MGHRA and CDR2 is YSYEKL. V lost 0 bases and J lost 2, with 4 bases in between. This CDR3 has 13 amino acids. The CDR3 region is CASSQDRNYGYTF. The CDR3 nucleotides read TGCGCCAGCAGCCAAGACAGGAACTATGGCTACACCTTC.

The chain employs TRBV15 and TRBJ2-7, with a tentative D call TRBD2 (5 bases). Germline values: CDR1 LNHNV, CDR2 YYDKDF (reference sequence). V lost 1 base and J lost 4, with 8 bases in between. The CDR3 contains 13 residues. CDR3 in amino acids: CATSRGEKYEQYF. The CDR3 DNA follows: TGTGCCACCAGCAGAGGGGAGAAGTACGAGCAGTACTTC.

The chain joins TRBV7-6 to TRBJ2-7, with 7 bases identical to TRBD2. The CDR3 spans 13 residues. The V gene end was trimmed by 5 bases and the J gene end by 4 bases; junction bases not matched to a gene: 5. Germline-derived CDR1 and CDR2 are SGHVS and FNYEAQ. CDR3 in DNA: TGTGCCAGCAGCCCTAGGCGGGAGTACGAGCAGTACTTC. Translation gives CASSPRREYEQYF.

This chain links TRBV6-1 with TRBJ2-3, with TRBD2 matching 9 bases. The V gene end was trimmed by 2 bases and the J gene end by 4 bases; junction bases not matched to a gene: 10. Per the germline V gene, CDR1 is MNHNS and CDR2 is SASEGT. CDR3 size: 17 residues. The CDR3 sequence: CASSELGTSILSDTQYF. The DNA for the CDR3 is TGTGCCAGCAGTGAACTTGGGACTAGCATTCTCTCAGATACGCAGTATTTT.

The V gene is TRBV27, the J gene TRBJ2-5; TRBD2 aligns across 8 bases. The CDR3 has 14 amino acids. CDR1 is MNHEY, CDR2 SMNVEV, per germline (reference sequence). J was trimmed by 4 bases and V by 7 bases; bases with no gene match: 8. The CDR3 DNA follows: TGTGCCAGCACTCCCCTGAGCGGGGGAGAGACCCAGTACTTC. Residues: CASTPLSGGETQYF.

The chain combines TRBV30 with TRBJ1-6, with D uncertain. Germline CDR1 is GTSNPN and CDR2 is SVGIG (reference sequence). The CDR3 has 16 residues. V was pared by 3 bases and J by 1 base, with 13 bases between. The CDR3 sequence is CAWSRTASSYNSPLHF. For the CDR3, the DNA is TGTGCCTGGAGCCGAACCGCCAGTTCCTATAATTCACCCCTCCACTTT.

This rearrangement joins TRBV19 to TRBJ1-5; D not resolved. CDR1 is LNHDA and CDR2 is SQIVND in the germline V gene (reference sequence). The CDR3 is 15 residues long. Between the trimmed V and J ends, which lost 6 bases and 0 bases, there was a span of 12 bases. This CDR3 is CASRNGDVSNQPQHF. In DNA, the CDR3 is TGTGCCAGTAGGAATGGTGACGTTAGCAATCAGCCCCAGCATTTT. The whole variable domain, remainder taken from reference TRBV19 and TRBJ1-5, is DGGITQSPKYLFRKEGQNVTLSCEQNLNHDAMYWYRQDPGQGLRLIYYSQIVNDFQKGDIAEGYSVSREKKESFPLTVTSAQKNPTAFYLCASRNGDVSNQPQHFGDGTRLSIL.

The rearrangement uses TRBV11-2 and TRBJ2-7; D is undetermined. V lost 5 bases, J lost 2 bases, and 10 bases lay in between. Germline V lookup: CDR1 SGHAT, CDR2 FQNNGV. This CDR3 spans 13 amino acids. CDR3 region: CASSVTGPYEQYF. In nucleotides, the CDR3 is TGTGCCAGCAGCGTCACGGGCCCCTACGAGCAGTACTTC.

The chain links TRBV18 to TRBJ2-2; 7 nucleotides align to TRBD1. The CDR3 sequence is 14 residues long. CDR1 and CDR2 (germline): KGHSH, LQKENI. Trimming at V came to 10 bases and at J to 2 bases, leaving 7 bases not matched to a gene. CDR3 nucleotide sequence: TGTGCCACTACTGGGACAGCAAACACCGGGGAGCTGTTTTTT. Protein: CATTGTANTGELFF.

This clone was found once. The rearrangement joins TRBV5-1 to TRBJ1-5, with D perhaps TRBD1 (5 bases). Germline V gene data show CDR1 as SGHRS and CDR2 as YFSETQ. There are 14 residues in the CDR3. Trimming took off 1 base at V and 3 bases at J, with 8 bases between the two ends. CDR3 residues: CASSLRGDNQPQHF. The CDR3 coding sequence is TGCGCCAGCAGCTTGCGAGGGGACAATCAGCCCCAGCATTTT.

The chain couples TRBV28 to TRBJ2-7; D perhaps matches TRBD1 (6 bases). Germline loops: CDR1 MDHEN, CDR2 SYDVKM. CDR3 size: 14 residues. V was pared by 5 bases and J by 0 bases, with 11 bases between. CDR3 protein: CASSINRASYEQYF. The CDR3 region has the DNA TGTGCCAGCAGTATAAACAGGGCCTCCTACGAGCAGTACTTC.

The gene calls are TRBV10-2 and TRBJ2-5; D is perhaps TRBD1 or TRBD2 (5 bases each). Germline V gives CDR1 WSHSY, CDR2 SAAADI. Trimming pared 2 bases from V and 5 bases from J, leaving 12 bases between. The CDR3 is 14 residues long. For the CDR3, the DNA is TGCGCCAGCAGTGAGGACAGCGGTAGGGAGACCCAGTACTTC. It translates to CASSEDSGRETQYF.

This chain connects TRBV11-2 to TRBJ2-7; 12 bases fit TRBD2. CDR1 is SGHAT and CDR2 is FQNNGV in the germline V gene. The CDR3 is 15 residues long. V lost 2 bases and J lost 3; bases outside the gene matches: 2. CDR3 sequence: CASSLSLAGGYEQYF. The CDR3 bases are TGTGCCAGCAGCTTATCACTAGCGGGGGGCTACGAGCAGTACTTC.